A selection of T cell receptor beta chains follows, all from one sample in a study of T cells in Graves' hyperthyroidism and ophthalmopathy. TCRdb independently ran MiXCR on the multiplex PCR reads; one entry per CDR3 protein. The data hold 350,000 to 400,000 distinct CDR3 sequences, with 15% observed a single time. The sample comprised blood. The receptors were gathered from a woman aged 30 to 39 with Graves' hyperthyroidism. Each CDR3 is given with its conserved first and last residue. The order of the fields is V gene, clone size, D gene, J gene, CDR3 protein, CDR3 DNA. The D gene is left open where the match is weak. For some rows the clone size is stated as once, few or many, or as a class when expanded; others skip it.

v_gene: TRBV2
abundance: many
d_gene: .
j_gene: TRBJ1-5
CDR3aa: CASSSSPPGDQPQHF
CDR3nt: TGTGCCAGCAGCTCCTCCCCGCCGGGCGATCAGCCCCAGCATTTT

v_gene: TRBV19
abundance: few
d_gene: TRBD1
j_gene: TRBJ1-3
CDR3aa: CASSPGQAGNTIYF
CDR3nt: TGTGCCAGTAGTCCGGGACAGGCGGGAAACACCATATATTTT

v_gene: TRBV11-2
abundance: many
d_gene: .
j_gene: TRBJ1-2
CDR3aa: CASSFSDSNYGYTF
CDR3nt: TGTGCCAGCAGCTTCTCAGACTCAAACTATGGCTACACCTTC

v_gene: TRBV6-1
abundance: many
d_gene: TRBD2
j_gene: TRBJ2-1
CDR3aa: CASTELPTGASGRTRGRRNEQFF
CDR3nt: TGTGCCAGCACTGAACTACCTACTGGGGCTAGCGGGAGGACCCGGGGTCGGAGGAATGAGCAGTTCTTC

v_gene: TRBV7-9
abundance: few
d_gene: .
j_gene: TRBJ1-2
CDR3aa: CASKRGGDYGYTF
CDR3nt: TGTGCCAGCAAACGTGGGGGGGACTATGGCTACACCTTC

v_gene: TRBV18
abundance: many
d_gene: .
j_gene: TRBJ2-1
CDR3aa: CASSPSGDGGYNEQFF
CDR3nt: TGTGCCAGCTCACCATCGGGAGACGGGGGATACAATGAGCAGTTCTTC

v_gene: TRBV29-1
abundance: many
d_gene: TRBD1
j_gene: TRBJ2-1
CDR3aa: CSVEDRTGAYNEQFF
CDR3nt: TGCAGCGTTGAAGACCGGACAGGGGCCTACAATGAGCAGTTCTTC

v_gene: TRBV24-1
abundance: .
d_gene: TRBD1
j_gene: TRBJ2-3
CDR3aa: CATSDPGGGGDTQYF
CDR3nt: TGTGCCACCAGTGACCCAGGGGGCGGTGGAGATACGCAGTATTTT

v_gene: TRBV3-1
abundance: many
d_gene: TRBD2
j_gene: TRBJ2-2
CDR3aa: CASSHTTSSNTGELFF
CDR3nt: TGTGCCAGCAGCCATACGACTAGCTCGAACACCGGGGAGCTGTTTTTT

v_gene: TRBV20-1
abundance: few
d_gene: .
j_gene: TRBJ2-7
CDR3aa: CSYQLVDLYEQYF
CDR3nt: TGCAGTTACCAACTAGTCGACCTCTACGAGCAGTACTTC

v_gene: TRBV3-1
abundance: .
d_gene: .
j_gene: TRBJ2-5
CDR3aa: CAATYGGETQYF
CDR3nt: TGTGCCGCGACCTACGGCGGGGAGACCCAGTACTTC

v_gene: TRBV30
abundance: many
d_gene: TRBD1
j_gene: TRBJ2-2
CDR3aa: CAWSKVRGHGELFF
CDR3nt: TGTGCCTGGAGCAAAGTGAGGGGGCACGGGGAGCTGTTTTTT